This TCR beta chain was identified in a study of T cells after yellow fever vaccination. Study-wide findings and caveats: Boosting was followed by the reappearance of most primary-vaccination clones (around 96% CD4, around 90% CD8).

To note about this clonotype: Its antigen is unknown.

By 5'RACE template switching, TCR cDNA was produced, with a universal primer site and UMIs added in the process. From the 5' RACE reads, TCRdb called clonotypes with MiXCR, one entry per CDR3 protein. The table has 250,000 to 400,000 distinct CDR3 sequences, approximately 4% seen once; the top ten hold around 24%. Trimming took 0 bases from V and 1 from J; bases not matched to a gene: 5. CDR1 LGHDT and CDR2 YNNKEL come from the germline V gene (reference sequence). The length of the CDR3 is 16 residues. This TCR was recovered from a man between 18 and 29 years old who received the YFV17D yellow fever vaccine. The material was PBMCs, obtained 5 days after the yellow fever booster vaccination. The chain couples TRBV3-1 to TRBJ1-1; the match to TRBD1 covers 7 bases. As DNA, the CDR3 is TGTGCCAGCAGCCAAGATGGGACAGACCGGAACACTGAAGCTTTCTTT. Its translation: CASSQDGTDRNTEAFF.